The following is a TCR beta chain sequence with its context. The CDR3 is made up of 15 amino acids. J gave up 5 bases and V 7 bases, and 11 bases lay outside the gene matches. Germline CDR1 and CDR2: SGHVS and FQNEAQ. Repeated repertoire sampling spanned the course of chemoradiotherapy. This entry comes from a study of chemoradiotherapy in HPV16-positive cancers. Study information: Candidate HPV-specific T-cell clones and common TCR motifs came from functional assays in a couple of HPV16-positive patients.

Profiling relied on immunoSEQ multiplex PCR, and the TCRdb table lists in-frame clones only, not all of them. The sample shows 2,500 to 3,500 clones, 75% to 80% of them seen only once. The sample was acquired from a patient who underwent chemoradiotherapy. This TCR came from a human donor with HPV-associated anogenital cancer. This chain links TRBV7-8 with TRBJ2-7; 10 positions agree with TRBD2. This CDR3 is CASTRGVAGGHEQYF. The CDR3 nucleotides read TGTGCCAGCACCCGTGGGGTAGCGGGAGGTCACGAGCAGTACTTC. Full variable domain (remainder filled in from reference TRBV7-8 and TRBJ2-7): GAGVSQSPRYKVAKRGQDVALRCDPISGHVSLFWYQQALGQGPEFLTYFQNEAQLDKSGLPSDRFFAERPEGSVSTLKIQRTQQEDSAVYLCASTRGVAGGHEQYFGPGTRLTVT.